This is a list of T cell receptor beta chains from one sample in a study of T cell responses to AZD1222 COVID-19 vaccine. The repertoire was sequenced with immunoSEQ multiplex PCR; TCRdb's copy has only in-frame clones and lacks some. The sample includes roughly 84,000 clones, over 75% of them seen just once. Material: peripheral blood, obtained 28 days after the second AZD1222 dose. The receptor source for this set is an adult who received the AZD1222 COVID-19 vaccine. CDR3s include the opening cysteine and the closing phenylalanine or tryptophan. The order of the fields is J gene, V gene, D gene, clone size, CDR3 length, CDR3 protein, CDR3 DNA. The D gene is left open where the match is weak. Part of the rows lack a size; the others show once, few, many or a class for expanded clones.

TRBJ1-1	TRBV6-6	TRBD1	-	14	CASSVQGARSEAFF	TGTGCCAGCAGTGTACAGGGGGCAAGATCTGAAGCTTTCTTT
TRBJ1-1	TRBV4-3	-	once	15	CASSQSHGGNTEAFF	TGCGCCAGCAGCCAATCACACGGTGGTAACACTGAAGCTTTCTTT
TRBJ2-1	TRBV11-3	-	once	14	CASTRSSKNNEQFF	TGTGCCAGCACGAGGTCGAGCAAAAACAATGAGCAGTTCTTC
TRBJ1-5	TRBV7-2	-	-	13	CASSLERDQPQHF	TGTGCCAGCAGCTTAGAGAGAGATCAGCCCCAGCATTTT
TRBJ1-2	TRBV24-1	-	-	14	CATRGSNTNYGYTF	TGTGCCACCCGCGGATCTAACACTAACTATGGCTACACCTTC
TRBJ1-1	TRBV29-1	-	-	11	CSAGENTEAFF	TGCAGCGCCGGGGAGAACACTGAAGCTTTCTTT
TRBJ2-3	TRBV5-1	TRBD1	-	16	CASSPGGQGAVNTQYF	TGCGCCAGCAGCCCTGGTGGACAGGGGGCGGTAAATACGCAGTATTTT
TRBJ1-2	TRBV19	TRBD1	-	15	CASSLRTGTNYGYTF	TGTGCCAGTAGTCTCCGGACAGGGACTAACTATGGCTACACCTTC
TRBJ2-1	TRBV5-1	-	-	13	CASSLDGYNEQFF	TGCGCCAGCAGCTTGGACGGTTACAATGAGCAGTTCTTC
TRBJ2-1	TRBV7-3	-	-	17	CASSLTSGGTAYNEQFF	TGTGCCAGCAGCTTAACGTCTGGAGGGACGGCTTACAATGAGCAGTTCTTC
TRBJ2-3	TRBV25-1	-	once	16	CASSARGRGSTDTQYF	TGTGCCAGCAGCGCCAGGGGGCGGGGGAGCACAGATACGCAGTATTTT
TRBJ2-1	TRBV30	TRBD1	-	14	CAWVPGQGWYEQFF	TGTGCCTGGGTCCCGGGACAGGGGTGGTATGAGCAGTTCTTC